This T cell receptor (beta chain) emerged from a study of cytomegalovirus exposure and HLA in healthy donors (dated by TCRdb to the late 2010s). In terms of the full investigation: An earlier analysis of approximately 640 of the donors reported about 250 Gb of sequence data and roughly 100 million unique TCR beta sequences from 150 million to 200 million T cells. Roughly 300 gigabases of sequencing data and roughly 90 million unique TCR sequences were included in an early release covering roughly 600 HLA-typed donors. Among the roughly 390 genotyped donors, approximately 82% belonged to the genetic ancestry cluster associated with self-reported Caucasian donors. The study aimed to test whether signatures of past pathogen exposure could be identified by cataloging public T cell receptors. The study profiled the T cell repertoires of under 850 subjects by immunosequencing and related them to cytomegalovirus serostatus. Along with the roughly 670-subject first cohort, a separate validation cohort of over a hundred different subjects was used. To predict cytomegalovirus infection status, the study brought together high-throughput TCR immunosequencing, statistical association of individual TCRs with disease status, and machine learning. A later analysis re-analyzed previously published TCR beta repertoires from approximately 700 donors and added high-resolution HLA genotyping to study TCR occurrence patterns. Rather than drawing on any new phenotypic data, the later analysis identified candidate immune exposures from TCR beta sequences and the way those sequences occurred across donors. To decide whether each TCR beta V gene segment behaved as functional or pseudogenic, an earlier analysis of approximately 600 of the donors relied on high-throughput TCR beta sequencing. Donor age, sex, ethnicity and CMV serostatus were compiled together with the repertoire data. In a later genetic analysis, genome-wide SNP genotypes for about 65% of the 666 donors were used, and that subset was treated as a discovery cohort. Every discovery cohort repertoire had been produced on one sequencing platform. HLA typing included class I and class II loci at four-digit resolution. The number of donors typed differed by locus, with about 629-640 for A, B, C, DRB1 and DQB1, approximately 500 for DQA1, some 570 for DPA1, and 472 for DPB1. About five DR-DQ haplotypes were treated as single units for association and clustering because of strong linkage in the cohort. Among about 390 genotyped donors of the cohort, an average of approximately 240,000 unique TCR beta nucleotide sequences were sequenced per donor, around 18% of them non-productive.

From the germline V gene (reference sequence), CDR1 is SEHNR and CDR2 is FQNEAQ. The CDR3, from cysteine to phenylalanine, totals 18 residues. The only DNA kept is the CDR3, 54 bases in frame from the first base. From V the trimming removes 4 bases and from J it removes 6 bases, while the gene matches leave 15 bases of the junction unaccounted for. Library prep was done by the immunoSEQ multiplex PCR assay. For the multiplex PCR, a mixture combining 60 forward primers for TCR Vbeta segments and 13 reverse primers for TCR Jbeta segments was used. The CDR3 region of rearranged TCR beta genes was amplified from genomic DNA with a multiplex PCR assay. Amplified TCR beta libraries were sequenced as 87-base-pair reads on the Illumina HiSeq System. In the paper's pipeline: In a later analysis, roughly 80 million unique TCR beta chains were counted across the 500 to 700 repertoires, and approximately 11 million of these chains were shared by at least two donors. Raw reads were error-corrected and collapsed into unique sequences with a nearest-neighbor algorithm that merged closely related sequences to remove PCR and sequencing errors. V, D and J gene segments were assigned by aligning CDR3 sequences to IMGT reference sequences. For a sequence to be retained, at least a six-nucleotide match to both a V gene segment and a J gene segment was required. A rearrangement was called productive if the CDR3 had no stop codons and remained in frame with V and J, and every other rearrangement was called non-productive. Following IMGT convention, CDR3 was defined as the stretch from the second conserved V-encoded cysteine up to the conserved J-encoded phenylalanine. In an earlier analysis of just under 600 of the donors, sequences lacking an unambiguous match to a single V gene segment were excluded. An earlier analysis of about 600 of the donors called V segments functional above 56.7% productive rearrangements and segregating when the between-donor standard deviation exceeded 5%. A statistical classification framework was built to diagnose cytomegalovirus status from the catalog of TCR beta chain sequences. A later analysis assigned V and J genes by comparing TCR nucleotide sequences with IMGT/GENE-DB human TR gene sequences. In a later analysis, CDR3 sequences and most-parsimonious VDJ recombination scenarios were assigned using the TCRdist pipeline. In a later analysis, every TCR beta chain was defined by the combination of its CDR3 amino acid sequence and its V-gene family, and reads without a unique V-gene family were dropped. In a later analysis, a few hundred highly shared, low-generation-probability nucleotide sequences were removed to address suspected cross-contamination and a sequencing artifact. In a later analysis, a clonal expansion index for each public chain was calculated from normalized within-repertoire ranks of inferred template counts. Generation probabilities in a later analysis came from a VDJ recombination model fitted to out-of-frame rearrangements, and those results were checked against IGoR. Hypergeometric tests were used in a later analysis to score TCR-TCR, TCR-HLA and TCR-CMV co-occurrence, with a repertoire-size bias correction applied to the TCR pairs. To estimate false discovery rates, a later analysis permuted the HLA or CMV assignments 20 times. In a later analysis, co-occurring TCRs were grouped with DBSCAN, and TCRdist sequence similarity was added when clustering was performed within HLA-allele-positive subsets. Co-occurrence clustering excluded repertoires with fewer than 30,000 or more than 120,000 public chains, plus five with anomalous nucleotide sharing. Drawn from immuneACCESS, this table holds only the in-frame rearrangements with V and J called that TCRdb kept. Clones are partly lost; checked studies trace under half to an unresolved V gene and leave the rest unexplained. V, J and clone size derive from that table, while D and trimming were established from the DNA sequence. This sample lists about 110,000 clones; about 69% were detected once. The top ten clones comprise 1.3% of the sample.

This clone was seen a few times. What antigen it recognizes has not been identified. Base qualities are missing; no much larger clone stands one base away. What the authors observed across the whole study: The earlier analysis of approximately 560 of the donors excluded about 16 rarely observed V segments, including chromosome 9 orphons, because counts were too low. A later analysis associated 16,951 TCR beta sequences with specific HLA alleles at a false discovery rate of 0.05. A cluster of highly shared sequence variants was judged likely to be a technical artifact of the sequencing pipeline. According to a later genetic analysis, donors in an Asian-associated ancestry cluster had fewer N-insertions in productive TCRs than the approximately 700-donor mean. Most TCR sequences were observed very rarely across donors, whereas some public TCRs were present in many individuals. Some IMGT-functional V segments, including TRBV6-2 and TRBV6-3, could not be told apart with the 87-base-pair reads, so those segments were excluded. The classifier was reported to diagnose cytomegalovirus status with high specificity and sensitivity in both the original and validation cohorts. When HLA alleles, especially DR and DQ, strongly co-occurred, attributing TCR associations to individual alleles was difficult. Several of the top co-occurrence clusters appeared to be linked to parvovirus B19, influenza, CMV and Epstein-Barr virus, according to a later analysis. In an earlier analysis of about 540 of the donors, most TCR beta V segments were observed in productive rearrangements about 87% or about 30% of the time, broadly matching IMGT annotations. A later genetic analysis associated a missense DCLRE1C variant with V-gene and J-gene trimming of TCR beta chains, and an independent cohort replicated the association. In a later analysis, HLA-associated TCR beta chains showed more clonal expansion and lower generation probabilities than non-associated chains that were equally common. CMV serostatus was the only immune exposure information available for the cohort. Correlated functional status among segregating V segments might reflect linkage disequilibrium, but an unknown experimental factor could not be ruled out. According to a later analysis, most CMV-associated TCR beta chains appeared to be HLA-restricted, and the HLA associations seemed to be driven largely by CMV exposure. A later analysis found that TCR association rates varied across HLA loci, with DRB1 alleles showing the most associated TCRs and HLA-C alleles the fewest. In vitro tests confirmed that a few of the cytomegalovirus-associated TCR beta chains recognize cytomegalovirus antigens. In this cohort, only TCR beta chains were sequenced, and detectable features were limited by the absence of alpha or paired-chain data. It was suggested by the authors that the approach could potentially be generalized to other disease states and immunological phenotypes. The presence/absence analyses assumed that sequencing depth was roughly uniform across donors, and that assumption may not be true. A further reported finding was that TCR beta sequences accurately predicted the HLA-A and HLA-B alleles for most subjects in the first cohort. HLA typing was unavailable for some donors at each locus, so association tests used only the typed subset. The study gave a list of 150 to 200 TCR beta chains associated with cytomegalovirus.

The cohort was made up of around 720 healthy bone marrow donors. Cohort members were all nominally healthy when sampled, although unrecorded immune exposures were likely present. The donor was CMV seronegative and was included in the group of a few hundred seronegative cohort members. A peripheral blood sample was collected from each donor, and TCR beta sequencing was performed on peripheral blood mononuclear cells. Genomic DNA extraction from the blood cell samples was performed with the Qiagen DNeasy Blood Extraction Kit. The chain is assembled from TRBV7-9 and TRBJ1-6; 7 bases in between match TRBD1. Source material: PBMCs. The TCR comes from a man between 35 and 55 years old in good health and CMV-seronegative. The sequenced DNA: TGTGCCAGCAGCTCACCCGGTGGGCTATCAGGGGGTAATTCACCCCTCCACTTT. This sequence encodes CASSSPGGLSGGNSPLHF.